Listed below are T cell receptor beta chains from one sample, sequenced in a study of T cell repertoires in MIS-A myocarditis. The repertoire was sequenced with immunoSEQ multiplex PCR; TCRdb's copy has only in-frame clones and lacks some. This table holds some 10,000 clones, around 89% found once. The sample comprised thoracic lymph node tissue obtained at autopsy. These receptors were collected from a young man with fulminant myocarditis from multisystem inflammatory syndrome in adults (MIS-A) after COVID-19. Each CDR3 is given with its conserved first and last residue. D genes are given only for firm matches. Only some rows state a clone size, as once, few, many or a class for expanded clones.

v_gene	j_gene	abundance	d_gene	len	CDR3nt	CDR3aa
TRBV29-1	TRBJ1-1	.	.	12	TGCAGCGTTAATGTTGGGGGCGAGGTGGGTGTCTTT	CSVNVGGEVGVF
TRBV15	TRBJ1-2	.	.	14	TGTGCCACCAGCAGAGTCGTGGAGAACTATGGCTACACCTTC	CATSRVVENYGYTF
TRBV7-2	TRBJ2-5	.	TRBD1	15	TGTGCCAGCAGCTTAGCGGGGACAGGGCAAGAGACCCAGTACTTC	CASSLAGTGQETQYF
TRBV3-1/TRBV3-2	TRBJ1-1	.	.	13	TGTGCCAGCAGCCCCCCAGGGGTCGCTGAAGCTTTCTTT	CASSPPGVAEAFF
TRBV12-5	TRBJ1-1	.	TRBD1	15	TGTGCTAGTGGTTACACAGGGGTGGGGAGCACTGAAGCTTTCTTT	CASGYTGVGSTEAFF
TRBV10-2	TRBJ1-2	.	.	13	TGCGCCAGCAGTGAGGGGAGGGTGGATGGCTACACCTTC	CASSEGRVDGYTF
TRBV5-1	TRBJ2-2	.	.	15	TGCGCCAGCAGCTTGTGGGGATCGGACACCGGGGAGCTGTTTTTT	CASSLWGSDTGELFF
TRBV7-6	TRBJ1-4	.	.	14	TGTGCCAGCAGCTTAGCAGGGGGAGGTGAAAAACTGTTTTTT	CASSLAGGGEKLFF
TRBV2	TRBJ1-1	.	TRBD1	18	TGTGCTAGCAGTGAAGCGGGCGGGACAGCCGCGCAGAACACTGAAGCTTTCTTT	CASSEAGGTAAQNTEAFF
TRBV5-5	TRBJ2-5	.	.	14	TGTGCCAGCAGCCCAGGGGGGTACCAAGAGACCCAGTACTTC	CASSPGGYQETQYF
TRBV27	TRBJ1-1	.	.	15	TGTGCCAGCAGTCTAAAAAACCCGGTTGGCGTTGAAGCTTTCTTT	CASSLKNPVGVEAFF
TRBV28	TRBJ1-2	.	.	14	TGTGCCAGCAGACGAAACAGGGATCCCTATGGCTACACCTTC	CASRRNRDPYGYTF
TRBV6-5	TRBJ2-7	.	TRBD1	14	TGTGCCACCCTTGCTCTGACAGGGCCCCACGAGCAGTACTTC	CATLALTGPHEQYF
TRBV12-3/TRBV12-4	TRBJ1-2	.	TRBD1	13	TGTGCCAGCAGCTTCAGGGGGCGAAGGGGCTACACCTTC	CASSFRGRRGYTF
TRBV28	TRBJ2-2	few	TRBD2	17	TGTGCCAGCAGCCGGGCCCCTCTAGCGGCGAACACCGGGGAGCTGTTTTTT	CASSRAPLAANTGELFF
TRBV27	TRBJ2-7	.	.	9	TGTGCCAGCGGTCCTGAGCAGTACTTC	CASGPEQYF
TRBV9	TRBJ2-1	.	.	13	TGTGCCAGCAGCGTAGACGCTTGGGGAGGGCAGTTCTTC	CASSVDAWGGQFF
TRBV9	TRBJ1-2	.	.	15	TGTGCCAGCAGCAAAGGTCATCCGGGGGACTATGGCTACACCTTC	CASSKGHPGDYGYTF
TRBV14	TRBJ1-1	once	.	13	TGTGCCAGCACCCGACAGGCGAACACTGAAGCTTTCTTT	CASTRQANTEAFF
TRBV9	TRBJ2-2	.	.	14	TGTGCCAGCAGCGTAGCTGGGAACACCGGGGAGCTGTTTTTT	CASSVAGNTGELFF
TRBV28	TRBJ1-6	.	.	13	TGTGCCAGCAATGGGGACTATAATTCACCCCTCCACTTT	CASNGDYNSPLHF
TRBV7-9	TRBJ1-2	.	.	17	TGTGCCAGCAGCCAGGTGGTGCCTTTCGGGGGAGGCTATGGCTACACCTTC	CASSQVVPFGGGYGYTF
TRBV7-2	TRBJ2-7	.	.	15	TGTGCCAGCAGCTTAGTGGTTGAAGCCTCCTACGAGCAGTACTTC	CASSLVVEASYEQYF
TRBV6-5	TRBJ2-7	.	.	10	TGTGCCAGTACGGCGGACGAGCAGTACTTC	CASTADEQYF
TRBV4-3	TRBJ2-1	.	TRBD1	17	TGCGCCAGCAGCCAAGGGACAGGGGTATCTGTACGCAATGAGCAGTTCTTC	CASSQGTGVSVRNEQFF
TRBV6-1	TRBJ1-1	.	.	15	TGTGCCAGCAGTGAGGGGTCAGTGTTGAACACTGAAGCTTTCTTT	CASSEGSVLNTEAFF
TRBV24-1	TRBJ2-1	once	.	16	TGTGCCACCAGTGATGGGGGGGGCCGAGGGGGCAATGAGCAGTTCTTC	CATSDGGGRGGNEQFF
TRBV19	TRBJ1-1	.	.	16	TGTGCCAGTAGTATCTCCCTTCTAAGGGCAACCGCTGAAGCTTTCTTT	CASSISLLRATAEAFF
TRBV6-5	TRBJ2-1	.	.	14	TGTGCCAGCGGGTGGGGAAGCTCCTACAATGAGCAGTTCTTC	CASGWGSSYNEQFF
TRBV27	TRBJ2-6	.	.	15	TGTGCCAGCAGTTTATCTATATCTGGGGCCAACGTCCTGACTTTC	CASSLSISGANVLTF
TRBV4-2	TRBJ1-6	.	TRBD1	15	TGTGCCAGCAGCCAAGATCCGACAGGGGATTCACCCCTCCACTTT	CASSQDPTGDSPLHF
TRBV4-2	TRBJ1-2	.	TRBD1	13	TGTGCCAGCAGCCAAGGACAGGGTAGTGGCTACACCTTC	CASSQGQGSGYTF
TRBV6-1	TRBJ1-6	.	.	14	TGTGCCAGCAGGGAAGGGCAGTTTAATTCACCCCTCCACTTT	CASREGQFNSPLHF
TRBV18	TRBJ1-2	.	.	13	TGTGCCAGCTCGCATCAGGATGACTATGGCTACACCTTC	CASSHQDDYGYTF
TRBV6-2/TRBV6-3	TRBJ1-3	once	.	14	TGTGCCAGCAGCAAATGCCAGGGTCCGGACACCATATATTTT	CASSKCQGPDTIYF
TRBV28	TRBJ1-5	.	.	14	TGTGCCAGCAGGTCCAGGGGTCGCAATCAGCCCCAGCATTTT	CASRSRGRNQPQHF
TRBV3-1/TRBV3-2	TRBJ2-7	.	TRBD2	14	TGTGCCAGCAGCCCGGGACTAGCGGGGACTGAGCAGTACTTC	CASSPGLAGTEQYF
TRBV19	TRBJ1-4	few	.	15	TGTGCCACCGGGGCCCCAGGGATGGGTAATGAAAAACTGTTTTTT	CATGAPGMGNEKLFF
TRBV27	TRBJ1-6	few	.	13	TGTGCCAGCAGTTCGACCGGGAATTCACCCCTCCACTTT	CASSSTGNSPLHF
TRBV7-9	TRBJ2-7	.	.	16	TGTGCCAGCAGCTTATCTTCGGGTGCAATGACCTACGAGCAGTACTTC	CASSLSSGAMTYEQYF
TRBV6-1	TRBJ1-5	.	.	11	TGTGCCAGCAGTGAATTTCAGCCCCAGCATTTT	CASSEFQPQHF
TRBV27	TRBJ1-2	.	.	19	TGTGCCAGCAGTTTATTCCCCCCCGGTTCAGCCAGACCTAACTATGGCTACACCTTC	CASSLFPPGSARPNYGYTF
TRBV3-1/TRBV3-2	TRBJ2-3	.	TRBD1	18	TGTGCCAGCAGCCAATACACGTTCGGGACAGGGGATAAAGATACGCAGTATTTT	CASSQYTFGTGDKDTQYF
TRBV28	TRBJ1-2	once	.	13	TGTGCCAGCAGTTTAGACAGGAGTGGGGGCTACACCTTC	CASSLDRSGGYTF
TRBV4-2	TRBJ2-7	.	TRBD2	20	TGTGCCAGCAGCCAAGATCTCTTCCTTAGGCAGCGGGGGGGTTACTACGAGCAGTACTTC	CASSQDLFLRQRGGYYEQYF
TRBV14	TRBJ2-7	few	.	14	TGTGCCAGCAGCCAAGGGTTGGGCAGCTACGAGCAGTACTTC	CASSQGLGSYEQYF
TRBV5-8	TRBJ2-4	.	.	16	TGTGCCAGCAGCACGCCCCCGGGTCAGGTCCAAAACATTCAGTACTTC	CASSTPPGQVQNIQYF
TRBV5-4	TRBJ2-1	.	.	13	TGTGCCAGCAGCTTAGGCCTATCGTATGAGCAGTTCTTC	CASSLGLSYEQFF